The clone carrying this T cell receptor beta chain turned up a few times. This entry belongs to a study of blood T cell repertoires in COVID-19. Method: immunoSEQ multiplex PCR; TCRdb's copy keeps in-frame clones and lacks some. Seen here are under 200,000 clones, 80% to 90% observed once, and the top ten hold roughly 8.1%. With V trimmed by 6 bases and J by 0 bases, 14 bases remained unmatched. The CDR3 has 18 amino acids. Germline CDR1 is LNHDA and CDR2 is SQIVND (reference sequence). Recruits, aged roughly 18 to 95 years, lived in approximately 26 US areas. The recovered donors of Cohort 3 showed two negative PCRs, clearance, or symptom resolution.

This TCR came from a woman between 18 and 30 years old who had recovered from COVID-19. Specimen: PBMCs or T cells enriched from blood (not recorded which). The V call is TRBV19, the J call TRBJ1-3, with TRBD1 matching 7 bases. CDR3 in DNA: TGTGCCAGTAGCCCAAAACACGGGACAGTCAACTCTGGAAACACCATATATTTT. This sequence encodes CASSPKHGTVNSGNTIYF.